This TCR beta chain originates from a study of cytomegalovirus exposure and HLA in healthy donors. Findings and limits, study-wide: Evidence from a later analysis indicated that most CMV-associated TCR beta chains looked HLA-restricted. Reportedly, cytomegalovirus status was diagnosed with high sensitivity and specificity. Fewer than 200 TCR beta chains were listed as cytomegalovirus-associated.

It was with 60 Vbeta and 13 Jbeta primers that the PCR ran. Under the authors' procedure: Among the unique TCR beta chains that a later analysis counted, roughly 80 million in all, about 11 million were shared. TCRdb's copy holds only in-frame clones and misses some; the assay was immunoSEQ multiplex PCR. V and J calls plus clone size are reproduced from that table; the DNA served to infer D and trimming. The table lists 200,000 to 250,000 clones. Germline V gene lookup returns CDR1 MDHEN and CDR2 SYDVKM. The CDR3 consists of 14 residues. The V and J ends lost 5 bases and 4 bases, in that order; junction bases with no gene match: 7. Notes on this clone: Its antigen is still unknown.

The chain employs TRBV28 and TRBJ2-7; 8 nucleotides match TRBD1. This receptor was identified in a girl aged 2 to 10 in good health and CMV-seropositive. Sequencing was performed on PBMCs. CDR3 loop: CASSGPGQAYEQYF. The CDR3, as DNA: TGTGCCAGCAGTGGCCCGGGACAGGCATACGAGCAGTACTTC. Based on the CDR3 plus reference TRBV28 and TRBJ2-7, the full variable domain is DVKVTQSSRYLVKRTGEKVFLECVQDMDHENMFWYRQDPGLGLRLIYFSYDVKMKEKGDIPEGYSVSREKKERFSLILESASTNQTSMYLCASSGPGQAYEQYFGPGTRLTVT.